A single sample gave rise to the 29 T cell receptor beta chains below, sequenced in a study of T-cell memory formation after mild COVID-19. One entry per CDR3 protein results from TCRdb running MiXCR on the 5' RACE reads. The data show 40,000 to 45,000 distinct CDR3 sequences, 7.3% seen once. Sequenced: PBMCs or a T cell subset sorted from them (not recorded which). All receptors come from a man aged 18 to 30 who had mild COVID-19 (a few samples of this study predate the infection). Cell type and time point are not known.

This clonotype came up many times. The CDR3 sequence is CASTYNSDSNQPQHF. CDR3 bases: TGTGCCAGCACCTACAACAGCGATAGCAATCAGCCCCAGCATTTT. The chain carries TRBV6-2 or TRBV6-3 and TRBJ1-5; no clear D gene. Germline V gene lookup returns CDR1 MNHEY and CDR2 SVGEGT. V dropped 7 bases and J dropped 0 bases, with 13 bases sitting between them. This CDR3 has 15 residues.

This clonotype was picked up a small number of times. This rearrangement joins TRBV30 to TRBJ1-4; D possibly corresponds to TRBD1 (5 bases). CDR1 GTSNPN and CDR2 SVGIG come from the germline V gene (reference sequence). Trimming took off 3 bases at V and 7 bases at J, with 9 bases between the two ends. The CDR3 runs to 12 residues. The CDR3 nucleotides are TGTGCCTGGAGAGGGGCGAGTGAAAAACTGTTTTTT. This sequence encodes CAWRGASEKLFF.

This clonotype was recorded at least ten times. The chain links TRBV5-1 to TRBJ2-1; D is perhaps TRBD1 (6 bases). There are 14 residues in the CDR3. V was trimmed by 4 bases and J by 9 bases, leaving 17 bases between them. Germline-derived CDR1 and CDR2 are SGHRS and YFSETQ. CDR3 region: CASSPLQGKGEQFF. The CDR3 DNA reads TGCGCCAGCAGCCCGCTCCAGGGGAAGGGTGAGCAGTTCTTC. The variable domain in full, completed from reference TRBV5-1 and TRBJ2-1, reads KAGVTQTPRYLIKTRGQQVTLSCSPISGHRSVSWYQQTPGQGLQFLFEYFSETQRNKGNFPGRFSGRQFSNSRSEMNVSTLELGDSALYLCASSPLQGKGEQFFGPGTRLTVL.

J is TRBJ2-2 and V is TRBV5-1; D ambiguous. V shed 5 bases and J shed 3 bases, with 11 bases lying between them. CDR1 and CDR2 from the germline V gene are SGHRS and YFSETQ. The CDR3 length is 14 residues. The CDR3 spells CASRLSSYTGELFF. In DNA, the CDR3 is TGCGCCAGCAGGCTCAGCTCGTACACCGGGGAGCTGTTTTTT.

This clonotype appeared a few times. This chain links TRBV11-2 with TRBJ2-3, with 14 bases aligning to TRBD2. The V segment lost 7 bases and the J segment 3 bases; nucleotides outside the gene matches: 6. Germline assignment: CDR1 SGHAT and CDR2 FQNNGV. The CDR3 is 16 residues long. The CDR3 sequence: CASNRLAGGETDTQYF. The CDR3 bases are TGTGCCAGCAATAGACTAGCGGGGGGGGAAACAGATACGCAGTATTTT.

This sequence joins TRBV28 and TRBJ2-3; possible D gene TRBD2, 6 bases. CDR3 length: 16 amino acids. In germline, CDR1 is MDHEN, CDR2 SYDVKM. Trimming pared 5 bases from V and 8 bases from J, leaving 23 bases between. Written as DNA, the CDR3 is TGTGCCAGCAGTACTACCGGGACGGGACTTAGGGGTACGCAGTATTTT. It translates to CASSTTGTGLRGTQYF.

This clonotype was recorded many times. This rearrangement joins TRBV5-1 to TRBJ2-5, with 10 bases identical to TRBD1. Trimming took 1 base from V and 3 from J; bases not matched to a gene: 3. The CDR3 loop spans 15 amino acids. Germline CDR1 reads SGHRS; CDR2 reads YFSETQ. This CDR3 reads CASSLLGTGEETQYF. Written as DNA, the CDR3 is TGCGCCAGCAGCTTGCTCGGGACAGGGGAAGAGACCCAGTACTTC.

This chain joins TRBV3-1 and TRBJ2-3; D may be TRBD1 (5 bases). V lost 3 bases, J lost 10 bases, and 11 bases lay in between. The germline gives CDR1 LGHDT, CDR2 YNNKEL (reference sequence). The CDR3 is 12 amino acids. The chain's CDR3 is CASSQGAGSQYF. In nucleotides, the CDR3 is TGTGCCAGCAGCCAGGGTGCAGGGTCGCAGTATTTT.

This clonotype appeared a few times. The chain couples TRBV18 to TRBJ2-3, with D tentatively TRBD1 (6 bases). Trimming stripped 3 bases from V and 2 bases from J, with 9 bases between. The CDR3 extends over 14 amino acids. Germline-derived CDR1 and CDR2 are KGHSH and LQKENI. For the CDR3, the DNA is TGTGCCAGCTCACCCGGACAGCTCACAGATACGCAGTATTTT. Amino acids: CASSPGQLTDTQYF.

This clonotype was seen ten or more times. The CDR3, as DNA: TGTGCCACCAGCGTGGGGGGTAGCGCAGATACGCAGTATTTT. Its translation is CATSVGGSADTQYF. The chain carries TRBV15 and TRBJ2-3; TRBD2 is a possible D gene (6 bases). This CDR3 has 14 amino acids. With 5 bases removed from V and 4 bases from J, the gap between germline ends came to 13 bases. Per the germline V gene, CDR1 is LNHNV and CDR2 is YYDKDF (reference sequence).

This clonotype was picked up a small number of times. The chain has TRBV20-1 and TRBJ1-6; D might be TRBD1 (5 bases). The CDR3 sequence is 12 residues long. Germline V gene data show CDR1 as DFQATT and CDR2 as SNEGSKA (reference sequence). V lost 6 bases, J lost 7 bases, and 10 bases lay in between. The CDR3 protein is CSANRQNSPLHF. CDR3 coding DNA: TGCAGTGCCAATAGACAGAATTCACCCCTCCACTTT.

This clonotype was found many times. A read error may produce the germline difference seen at one junction end. The V and J genes are TRBV4-3 and TRBJ1-6, with D unclear. Germline CDR1 is LGHNA and CDR2 is YSLEER. The CDR3 length is 19 residues. The CDR3 sequence is CASSQDTASGGSFNSPLHF. Written as DNA, the CDR3 is TGCGCCAGCAGCCAAGATACCGCCTCCGGTGGGTCCTTTAATTCACCCCTCCACTTT.

This clonotype was seen a few times. The V gene is TRBV7-6, the J gene TRBJ1-1, with D uncertain. This CDR3 spans 12 amino acids. Germline loops: CDR1 SGHVS, CDR2 FNYEAQ. V was shortened by 2 bases and J by 4 bases, with 5 bases between the two germline ends. The CDR3 DNA reads as TGTGCCAGCAGCTTATCCGGCACTGAAGCTTTCTTT. Translation gives CASSLSGTEAFF.

This chain uses TRBV29-1 with TRBJ1-1, with 7 bases matching TRBD1. Germline V gene sequence: CDR1 SQVTM, CDR2 ANQGSEA. The junction had 9 bases not matched to a gene; V was cut back by 2 bases and J by 0 bases. This CDR3 contains 16 residues. CDR3 region: CSVEPTGGTVNTEAFF. The CDR3 DNA sequence: TGCAGCGTTGAACCTACCGGCGGGACAGTGAACACTGAAGCTTTCTTT.

This clonotype was seen more than once but under ten times. This sequence joins TRBV7-2 and TRBJ2-7, with 10 nucleotides matching TRBD1. V lost 5 bases to trimming and J lost 0 bases; unmatched junction nucleotides: 4. The CDR3 consists of 15 residues. Germline assignment: CDR1 SGHTA and CDR2 FQGNSA. The CDR3 loop reads CASSRQGASSYEQYF. As DNA, the CDR3 is TGTGCCAGCAGCCGACAGGGGGCGAGCTCCTACGAGCAGTACTTC.

The CDR3 nucleotides read TGCAGTGCTAGCGGGACCACCAACGTTGAGCAGTTCTTC. This gives the protein CSASGTTNVEQFF. The rearrangement links TRBV20-1 to TRBJ2-1; the D gene could be TRBD1 or TRBD2 (5 bases each). Germline V gives CDR1 DFQATT, CDR2 SNEGSKA (reference sequence). The CDR3 is 13 residues long. With 3 bases removed from V and 9 bases from J, the gap between germline ends came to 15 bases.

The J gene is TRBJ2-3, the V gene TRBV12-3 or TRBV12-4, with D hard to call. This CDR3 comprises 14 residues. V was shortened by 3 bases and J by 2 bases, with 9 bases between the two germline ends. The CDR3 nucleotides read TGTGCCAGCAGTTTGAGCGTTCACACAGATACGCAGTATTTT. It codes for CASSLSVHTDTQYF.

This clonotype was observed a few times. The chain employs TRBV5-1 and TRBJ2-5; 11 bases line up with TRBD2. Unmatched junction bases numbered 1, after V lost 4 bases and J lost 2 bases. The CDR3 runs 14 residues. Germline V gene lookup returns CDR1 SGHRS and CDR2 YFSETQ. CDR3 bases: TGCGCCAGCAGCCCTAGCGGGGGGCAAGAGACCCAGTACTTC. As protein: CASSPSGGQETQYF.

This clonotype was seen repeatedly, ten times or more. As DNA, the CDR3 is TGCAGTGCTAGAGATCGGAGACAGGGTACAGATACGCAGTATTTT. It yields the protein CSARDRRQGTDTQYF. The rearrangement joins TRBV20-1 to TRBJ2-3; 7 nucleotides match TRBD1. The CDR3 is made up of 15 amino acids. CDR1 is DFQATT and CDR2 is SNEGSKA in the germline V gene (reference sequence). V was clipped by 0 bases and J by 3 bases; unmatched bases: 6.

The chain couples TRBV18 to TRBJ2-7; D is ambiguous. Per germline, CDR1 KGHSH and CDR2 LQKENI. The CDR3 consists of 14 residues. The germline V and J ends were trimmed by 4 bases and 2 bases, with 12 bases remaining between them. CDR3 in DNA: TGTGCCAGCTCACGCCCGCCGGAACCCTACGAGCAGTACTTC. This gives the protein CASSRPPEPYEQYF.

This clonotype was seen at least ten times. The CDR3 sequence: CSVSRYRDNLYTGELFF. The CDR3 coding sequence is TGCAGCGTTTCTCGGTATCGGGACAACCTATACACCGGGGAGCTGTTTTTT. The chain joins TRBV29-1 to TRBJ2-2, with D possibly being TRBD1 (6 bases). Trimming removed 5 bases from V and 3 bases from J, with 22 bases in between. Germline CDR1 reads SQVTM; CDR2 reads ANQGSEA. This CDR3 region has 17 residues.

J is TRBJ1-6 and V is TRBV4-1, with 7 bases lining up with TRBD1. CDR1 is MGHRA and CDR2 is YSYEKL in the germline V gene. The CDR3 extends over 13 amino acids. With V trimmed by 8 bases and J by 10 bases, 8 bases remained unmatched. The CDR3 sequence is CASGGRGYSPLHF. In nucleotides, the CDR3 is TGCGCCAGCGGAGGCAGGGGGTACTCACCCCTCCACTTT.

This chain connects TRBV29-1 to TRBJ2-5, with D possibly being TRBD1 (6 bases). Germline V gene sequence: CDR1 SQVTM, CDR2 ANQGSEA. There are 13 residues in the CDR3. The ends were cut back, 1 base at V and 5 bases at J, with 11 bases in the middle. CDR3 in DNA: TGCAGCGTTGAAGCTAGGGGGTCGGAGACCCAGTACTTC. Amino acid sequence: CSVEARGSETQYF. The entire variable domain, with the rest obtained from reference TRBV29-1 and TRBJ2-5, is as follows: SAVISQKPSRDICQRGTSLTIQCQVDSQVTMMFWYRQQPGQSLTLIATANQGSEATYESGFVIDKFPISRPNLTFSTLTVSNMSPEDSSIYLCSVEARGSETQYFGPGTRLLVL.

The chain has TRBV11-2 and TRBJ2-2; no definite D call. The length of the CDR3 is 15 residues. The germline gives CDR1 SGHAT, CDR2 FQNNGV. V was shortened by 3 bases and J by 1 base, with 9 bases between the two germline ends. CDR3 sequence reads: CASSFLIENTGELFF. The CDR3 nucleotides are TGTGCCAGCAGCTTTTTGATAGAGAACACCGGGGAGCTGTTTTTT.

This chain joins TRBV7-2 and TRBJ1-4; D gene unclear. Germline CDR1 SGHTA, CDR2 FQGNSA. V shed 3 bases and J shed 0 bases, with 17 bases lying between them. The CDR3 has 18 residues. The CDR3 DNA follows: TGTGCCAGCAGCTTGAACCCGGCCGTAGTTGCAACTAATGAAAAACTGTTTTTT. This encodes CASSLNPAVVATNEKLFF.

This clonotype was recorded a few times. This chain connects TRBV28 to TRBJ1-2, with 8 nucleotides matching TRBD1. The CDR3 is 11 amino acids. Germline lookup yields CDR1 MDHEN and CDR2 SYDVKM. CDR3 protein: CAAGGSHGYTF. CDR3 DNA: TGTGCAGCAGGGGGCAGCCATGGCTACACCTTC.

This clonotype has just a few counts. V is TRBV5-1 and J is TRBJ2-3, with no clear D. The V and J ends lost 4 bases and 1 base respectively, with 10 bases between them. Germline V lookup: CDR1 SGHRS, CDR2 YFSETQ. This CDR3 contains 14 residues. This CDR3 is CASSPAHRTDTQYF. The CDR3 DNA follows: TGCGCCAGCAGCCCGGCGCACCGCACAGATACGCAGTATTTT.

This clonotype has just a few counts. CDR3 nucleotide sequence: TGCAGTGCTAGCGGTCGGAGAACTTTGGGAAAACTGTTTTTT. This codes for CSASGRRTLGKLFF. The rearrangement links TRBV20-1 to TRBJ1-4; D gene ambiguous. The CDR3 covers 14 residues. V dropped 3 bases and J dropped 10 bases, with 18 bases sitting between them. CDR1 DFQATT and CDR2 SNEGSKA come from the germline V gene (reference sequence).

The chain couples TRBV5-6 to TRBJ2-7; TRBD1 aligns across 7 bases. V shed 4 bases, J shed 3 bases, and the junction held 7 bases outside the gene matches. The CDR3 consists of 14 residues. Germline CDR1 and CDR2: SGHDT and YYEEEE. The CDR3 is CASSAGTASYEQYV. Here the CDR3 DNA reads TGTGCCAGCAGCGCTGGGACAGCGAGCTACGAGCAGTACGTC.